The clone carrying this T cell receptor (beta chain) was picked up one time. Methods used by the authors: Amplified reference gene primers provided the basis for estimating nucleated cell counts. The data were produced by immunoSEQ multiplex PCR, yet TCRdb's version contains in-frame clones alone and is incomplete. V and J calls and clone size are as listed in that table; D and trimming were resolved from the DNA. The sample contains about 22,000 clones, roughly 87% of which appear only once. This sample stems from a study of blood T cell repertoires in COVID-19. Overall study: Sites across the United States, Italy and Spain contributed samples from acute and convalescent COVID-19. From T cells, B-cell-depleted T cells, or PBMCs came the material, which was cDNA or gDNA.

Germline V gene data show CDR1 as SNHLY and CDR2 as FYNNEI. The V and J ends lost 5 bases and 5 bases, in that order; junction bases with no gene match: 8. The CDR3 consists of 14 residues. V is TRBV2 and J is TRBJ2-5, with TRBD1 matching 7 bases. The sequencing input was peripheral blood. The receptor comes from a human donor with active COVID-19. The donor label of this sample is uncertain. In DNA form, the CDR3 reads TGTGCCAGCAGTCAAGGACAGGCTGGGGAGACCCAGTACTTC. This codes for CASSQGQAGETQYF.